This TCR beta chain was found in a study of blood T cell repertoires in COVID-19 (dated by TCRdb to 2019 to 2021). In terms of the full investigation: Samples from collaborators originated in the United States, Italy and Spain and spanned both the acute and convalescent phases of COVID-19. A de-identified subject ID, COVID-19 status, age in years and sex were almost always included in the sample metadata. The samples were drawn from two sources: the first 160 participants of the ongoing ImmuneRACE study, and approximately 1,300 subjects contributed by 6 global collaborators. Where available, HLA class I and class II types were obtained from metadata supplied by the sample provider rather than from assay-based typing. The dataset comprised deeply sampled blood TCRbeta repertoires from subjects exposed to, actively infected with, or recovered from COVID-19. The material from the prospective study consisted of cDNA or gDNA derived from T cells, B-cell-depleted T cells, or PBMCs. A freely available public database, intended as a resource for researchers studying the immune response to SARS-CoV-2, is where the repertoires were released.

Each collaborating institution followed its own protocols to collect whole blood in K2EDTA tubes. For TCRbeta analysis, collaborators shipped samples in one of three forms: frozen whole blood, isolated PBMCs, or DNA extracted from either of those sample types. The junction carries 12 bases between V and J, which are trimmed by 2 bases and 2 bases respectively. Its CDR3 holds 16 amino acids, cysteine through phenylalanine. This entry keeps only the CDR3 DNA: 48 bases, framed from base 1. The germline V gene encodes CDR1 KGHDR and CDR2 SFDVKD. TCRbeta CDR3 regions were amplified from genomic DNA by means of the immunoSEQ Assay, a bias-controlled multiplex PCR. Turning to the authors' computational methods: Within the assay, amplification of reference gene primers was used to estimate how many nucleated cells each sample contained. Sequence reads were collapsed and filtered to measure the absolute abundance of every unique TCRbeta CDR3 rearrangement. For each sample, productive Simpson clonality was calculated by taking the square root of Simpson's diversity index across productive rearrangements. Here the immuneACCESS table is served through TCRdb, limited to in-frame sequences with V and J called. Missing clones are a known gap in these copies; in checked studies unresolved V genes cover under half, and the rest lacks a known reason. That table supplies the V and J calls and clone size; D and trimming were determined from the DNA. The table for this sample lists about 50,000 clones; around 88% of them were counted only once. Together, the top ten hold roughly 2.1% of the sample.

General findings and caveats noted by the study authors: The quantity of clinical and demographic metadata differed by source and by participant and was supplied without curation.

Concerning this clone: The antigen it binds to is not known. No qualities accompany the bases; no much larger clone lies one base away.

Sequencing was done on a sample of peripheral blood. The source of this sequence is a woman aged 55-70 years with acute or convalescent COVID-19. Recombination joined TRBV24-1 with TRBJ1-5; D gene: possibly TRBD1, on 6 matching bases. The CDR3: CATSDSTGIGNQPQHF. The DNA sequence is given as TGTGCCACCAGTGATTCCACAGGGATTGGCAATCAGCCCCAGCATTTT.